The 9 T cell receptor beta chains below all came from one sample that was sequenced in a study of control samples from healthy donors and cancer patients. Assay used: immunoSEQ multiplex PCR; TCRdb lists only in-frame clones, some missing. The sample records 100,000 to 150,000 clones, around 92% being singletons. Sequenced input: PBMCs. Every receptor here comes from a man at least 80 years old with head and neck cancer.

J is TRBJ2-5 and V is TRBV12-5; D call uncertain. The CDR3 spans 14 residues. Germline CDR1 reads LGHNT; CDR2 reads FRNRAP. The ends were cut back, 3 bases at V and 5 bases at J, with 13 bases in the middle. CDR3 loop: CASGFREKKETQYF. Written as DNA, the CDR3 is TGTGCTAGTGGTTTTCGTGAGAAAAAGGAGACCCAGTACTTC.

This chain links TRBV6-5 with TRBJ1-2, with D perhaps TRBD1 (5 bases). Trimming shortened V by 6 bases and J by 3 bases, and 5 bases separated the two germline ends. This CDR3 comprises 11 residues. Germline V CDR1 and CDR2: MNHEY, SVGAGI. CDR3: CASRTDYGYTF. The CDR3 bases are TGTGCCAGCAGGACAGACTATGGCTACACCTTC.

The V gene is TRBV6-5, the J gene TRBJ1-3; the match to TRBD1 covers 7 bases. Trimming at V came to 5 bases and at J to 3 bases, leaving 1 base not matched to a gene. The germline gives CDR1 MNHEY, CDR2 SVGAGI. This CDR3 has 13 residues. CDR3 bases: TGTGCCAGCAGTCACAGGGGTGGAAACACCATATATTTT. Amino acid sequence: CASSHRGGNTIYF.

CDR3 sequence (DNA): TGCAGCGTTCCCTCCCGAGGTAGAAACTATGGCTACACCTTC. Translating it yields CSVPSRGRNYGYTF. The chain couples TRBV29-1 to TRBJ1-2; no reliable D call. The CDR3 spans 14 residues. V lost 5 bases and J 2 bases, leaving 15 bases between the germline ends. Per germline, CDR1 SQVTM and CDR2 ANQGSEA.

CDR3 residues: CATQPGQGGYNEQFF. The CDR3 coding sequence is TGTGCCACCCAACCGGGACAGGGTGGCTACAATGAGCAGTTCTTC. The chain employs TRBV19 and TRBJ2-1; TRBD1 agrees at 9 bases. The trim removed 10 bases at V and 3 bases at J, leaving 10 bases unmatched. Germline CDR1 is LNHDA and CDR2 is SQIVND (reference sequence). The CDR3 consists of 15 residues.

The rearrangement uses TRBV19 and TRBJ2-5; TRBD2 might be the D (5 bases). The germline gives CDR1 LNHDA, CDR2 SQIVND (reference sequence). V lost 1 base, J lost 4 bases, and 10 bases lay in between. This CDR3 is built from 14 residues. CDR3 loop: CASSIGSRGETQYF. The CDR3, as DNA: TGTGCCAGTAGTATAGGTAGCCGGGGAGAGACCCAGTACTTC.

The rearrangement joins TRBV19 to TRBJ1-1, with 7 bases fitting TRBD1. After removal of 3 bases from V and 2 bases from J, the junction contained 3 bases not matched to a gene. Germline values: CDR1 LNHDA, CDR2 SQIVND (reference sequence). This CDR3 region has 14 residues. The CDR3: CASSIQGENTEAFF. CDR3 nucleotides: TGTGCCAGTAGTATTCAGGGGGAAAACACTGAAGCTTTCTTT.

The V gene is TRBV13, the J gene TRBJ2-3; no clear D. Germline CDR1 reads PRHDT; CDR2 reads FYEKMQ (reference sequence). V was clipped by 2 bases and J by 0 bases, with 12 bases between them. This CDR3 contains 16 residues. The CDR3 sequence: CASSLTAPSSTDTQYF. The CDR3 coding sequence is TGTGCCAGCAGCTTAACTGCGCCATCTAGCACAGATACGCAGTATTTT.

This chain links TRBV6-6 with TRBJ2-5; maybe TRBD2 (6 bases). This CDR3 region has 17 residues. The germline V gene encodes CDR1 MNHNY and CDR2 SVGAGI (reference sequence). Trimming stripped 5 bases from V and 9 bases from J, with 28 bases between. The CDR3 nucleotides read TGTGCCAGCAGTCCTCTCGGGACTGTTGATCACCGGCGAGCCCAGTACTTC. This encodes CASSPLGTVDHRRAQYF.